This is a list of T cell receptor beta chains from one sample in a study of cytomegalovirus exposure and HLA in healthy donors. Generated by immunoSEQ multiplex PCR, the TCRdb table keeps only in-frame clones and is missing some. In total, the table holds about 140,000 clones. The sample comprised PBMCs. These receptor sequences come from a woman aged 18 to 35 in good health and CMV-seronegative. Both conserved end residues are part of each CDR3. The order of the fields is V gene, J gene, D gene, CDR3 DNA, CDR3 protein. D genes are given only for firm matches.

v_call: TRBV25-1
j_call: TRBJ2-3
d_call: TRBD2
cdr3_nt: TGTGCCAGCAGTGAAATCAGCGGGAGGGATACGCAGTATTTT
cdr3_aa: CASSEISGRDTQYF

v_call: TRBV6-5
j_call: TRBJ2-5
d_call: NA
cdr3_nt: TGTGCCAGCAGTTATGGACAGATCCAAGAGACCCAGTACTTC
cdr3_aa: CASSYGQIQETQYF

v_call: TRBV14
j_call: TRBJ2-5
d_call: TRBD1
cdr3_nt: TGTGCCAGCAGCCAAGAAGTTCTCCTGACAGGGGGCCAAGAGACCCAGTACTTC
cdr3_aa: CASSQEVLLTGGQETQYF

v_call: TRBV4-1
j_call: TRBJ2-1
d_call: TRBD2
cdr3_nt: TGCGCCAGCACCCGGGACTACCAGTACAATGAGCAGTTCTTC
cdr3_aa: CASTRDYQYNEQFF

v_call: TRBV10-3
j_call: TRBJ2-7
d_call: TRBD1
cdr3_nt: TGTGCCACGGAGTCTGGGGACAGCCCGGGCTACGAGCAGTACTTC
cdr3_aa: CATESGDSPGYEQYF

v_call: TRBV13
j_call: TRBJ1-1
d_call: NA
cdr3_nt: TGTGCCAGCAGCTTAGAGGGAGCCTGGGTGAGTGAAGCTTTCTTT
cdr3_aa: CASSLEGAWVSEAFF

v_call: TRBV15
j_call: TRBJ2-4
d_call: NA
cdr3_nt: TGTGCCACCAGCGAAGAAAGCAGGGCGGCCAAAAACATTCAGTACTTC
cdr3_aa: CATSEESRAAKNIQYF

v_call: TRBV6-1
j_call: TRBJ2-3
d_call: NA
cdr3_nt: TGTGCCAGCAGACTCGACAGGACCCCCACAGATACGCAGTATTTT
cdr3_aa: CASRLDRTPTDTQYF

v_call: TRBV29-1
j_call: TRBJ2-6
d_call: TRBD2
cdr3_nt: TGCAGCGCCCGCGGGAGCTCTGGGGCCAACGTCCTGACTTTC
cdr3_aa: CSARGSSGANVLTF

v_call: TRBV7-6
j_call: TRBJ2-1
d_call: NA
cdr3_nt: TGTGCCAGCAGCTTACAGGGGTGGGGGTACAATGAGCAGTTCTTC
cdr3_aa: CASSLQGWGYNEQFF

v_call: TRBV7-2
j_call: TRBJ2-1
d_call: TRBD2
cdr3_nt: TGTGCCAGCAGCTCAGCCGCGGGAGAATACGAGCAGTTCTTC
cdr3_aa: CASSSAAGEYEQFF

v_call: TRBV6-5
j_call: TRBJ1-5
d_call: NA
cdr3_nt: TGTGCCAGCAGTTACTCGATTTCAGGGGATCAGCCCCAGCATTTT
cdr3_aa: CASSYSISGDQPQHF

v_call: TRBV6-6
j_call: TRBJ2-7
d_call: NA
cdr3_nt: TGTGCCACCTCCAGGGGGGAGGCGATCGAGCAGTACTTC
cdr3_aa: CATSRGEAIEQYF

v_call: TRBV28
j_call: TRBJ2-2
d_call: NA
cdr3_nt: TGTGCCAGCAGTCTTACGGGGAACACCGGGGAGCTGTTTTTT
cdr3_aa: CASSLTGNTGELFF

v_call: TRBV18
j_call: TRBJ2-2
d_call: TRBD2
cdr3_nt: TGTGCCAGCTCACCACCGTCTAGCGGGATCGCCGGGGAGCTGTTTTTT
cdr3_aa: CASSPPSSGIAGELFF

v_call: TRBV7-6
j_call: TRBJ2-5
d_call: NA
cdr3_nt: TGTGCCAGCAGCTTAGAGGCCAGCGTGATTGAGACCCAGTACTTC
cdr3_aa: CASSLEASVIETQYF